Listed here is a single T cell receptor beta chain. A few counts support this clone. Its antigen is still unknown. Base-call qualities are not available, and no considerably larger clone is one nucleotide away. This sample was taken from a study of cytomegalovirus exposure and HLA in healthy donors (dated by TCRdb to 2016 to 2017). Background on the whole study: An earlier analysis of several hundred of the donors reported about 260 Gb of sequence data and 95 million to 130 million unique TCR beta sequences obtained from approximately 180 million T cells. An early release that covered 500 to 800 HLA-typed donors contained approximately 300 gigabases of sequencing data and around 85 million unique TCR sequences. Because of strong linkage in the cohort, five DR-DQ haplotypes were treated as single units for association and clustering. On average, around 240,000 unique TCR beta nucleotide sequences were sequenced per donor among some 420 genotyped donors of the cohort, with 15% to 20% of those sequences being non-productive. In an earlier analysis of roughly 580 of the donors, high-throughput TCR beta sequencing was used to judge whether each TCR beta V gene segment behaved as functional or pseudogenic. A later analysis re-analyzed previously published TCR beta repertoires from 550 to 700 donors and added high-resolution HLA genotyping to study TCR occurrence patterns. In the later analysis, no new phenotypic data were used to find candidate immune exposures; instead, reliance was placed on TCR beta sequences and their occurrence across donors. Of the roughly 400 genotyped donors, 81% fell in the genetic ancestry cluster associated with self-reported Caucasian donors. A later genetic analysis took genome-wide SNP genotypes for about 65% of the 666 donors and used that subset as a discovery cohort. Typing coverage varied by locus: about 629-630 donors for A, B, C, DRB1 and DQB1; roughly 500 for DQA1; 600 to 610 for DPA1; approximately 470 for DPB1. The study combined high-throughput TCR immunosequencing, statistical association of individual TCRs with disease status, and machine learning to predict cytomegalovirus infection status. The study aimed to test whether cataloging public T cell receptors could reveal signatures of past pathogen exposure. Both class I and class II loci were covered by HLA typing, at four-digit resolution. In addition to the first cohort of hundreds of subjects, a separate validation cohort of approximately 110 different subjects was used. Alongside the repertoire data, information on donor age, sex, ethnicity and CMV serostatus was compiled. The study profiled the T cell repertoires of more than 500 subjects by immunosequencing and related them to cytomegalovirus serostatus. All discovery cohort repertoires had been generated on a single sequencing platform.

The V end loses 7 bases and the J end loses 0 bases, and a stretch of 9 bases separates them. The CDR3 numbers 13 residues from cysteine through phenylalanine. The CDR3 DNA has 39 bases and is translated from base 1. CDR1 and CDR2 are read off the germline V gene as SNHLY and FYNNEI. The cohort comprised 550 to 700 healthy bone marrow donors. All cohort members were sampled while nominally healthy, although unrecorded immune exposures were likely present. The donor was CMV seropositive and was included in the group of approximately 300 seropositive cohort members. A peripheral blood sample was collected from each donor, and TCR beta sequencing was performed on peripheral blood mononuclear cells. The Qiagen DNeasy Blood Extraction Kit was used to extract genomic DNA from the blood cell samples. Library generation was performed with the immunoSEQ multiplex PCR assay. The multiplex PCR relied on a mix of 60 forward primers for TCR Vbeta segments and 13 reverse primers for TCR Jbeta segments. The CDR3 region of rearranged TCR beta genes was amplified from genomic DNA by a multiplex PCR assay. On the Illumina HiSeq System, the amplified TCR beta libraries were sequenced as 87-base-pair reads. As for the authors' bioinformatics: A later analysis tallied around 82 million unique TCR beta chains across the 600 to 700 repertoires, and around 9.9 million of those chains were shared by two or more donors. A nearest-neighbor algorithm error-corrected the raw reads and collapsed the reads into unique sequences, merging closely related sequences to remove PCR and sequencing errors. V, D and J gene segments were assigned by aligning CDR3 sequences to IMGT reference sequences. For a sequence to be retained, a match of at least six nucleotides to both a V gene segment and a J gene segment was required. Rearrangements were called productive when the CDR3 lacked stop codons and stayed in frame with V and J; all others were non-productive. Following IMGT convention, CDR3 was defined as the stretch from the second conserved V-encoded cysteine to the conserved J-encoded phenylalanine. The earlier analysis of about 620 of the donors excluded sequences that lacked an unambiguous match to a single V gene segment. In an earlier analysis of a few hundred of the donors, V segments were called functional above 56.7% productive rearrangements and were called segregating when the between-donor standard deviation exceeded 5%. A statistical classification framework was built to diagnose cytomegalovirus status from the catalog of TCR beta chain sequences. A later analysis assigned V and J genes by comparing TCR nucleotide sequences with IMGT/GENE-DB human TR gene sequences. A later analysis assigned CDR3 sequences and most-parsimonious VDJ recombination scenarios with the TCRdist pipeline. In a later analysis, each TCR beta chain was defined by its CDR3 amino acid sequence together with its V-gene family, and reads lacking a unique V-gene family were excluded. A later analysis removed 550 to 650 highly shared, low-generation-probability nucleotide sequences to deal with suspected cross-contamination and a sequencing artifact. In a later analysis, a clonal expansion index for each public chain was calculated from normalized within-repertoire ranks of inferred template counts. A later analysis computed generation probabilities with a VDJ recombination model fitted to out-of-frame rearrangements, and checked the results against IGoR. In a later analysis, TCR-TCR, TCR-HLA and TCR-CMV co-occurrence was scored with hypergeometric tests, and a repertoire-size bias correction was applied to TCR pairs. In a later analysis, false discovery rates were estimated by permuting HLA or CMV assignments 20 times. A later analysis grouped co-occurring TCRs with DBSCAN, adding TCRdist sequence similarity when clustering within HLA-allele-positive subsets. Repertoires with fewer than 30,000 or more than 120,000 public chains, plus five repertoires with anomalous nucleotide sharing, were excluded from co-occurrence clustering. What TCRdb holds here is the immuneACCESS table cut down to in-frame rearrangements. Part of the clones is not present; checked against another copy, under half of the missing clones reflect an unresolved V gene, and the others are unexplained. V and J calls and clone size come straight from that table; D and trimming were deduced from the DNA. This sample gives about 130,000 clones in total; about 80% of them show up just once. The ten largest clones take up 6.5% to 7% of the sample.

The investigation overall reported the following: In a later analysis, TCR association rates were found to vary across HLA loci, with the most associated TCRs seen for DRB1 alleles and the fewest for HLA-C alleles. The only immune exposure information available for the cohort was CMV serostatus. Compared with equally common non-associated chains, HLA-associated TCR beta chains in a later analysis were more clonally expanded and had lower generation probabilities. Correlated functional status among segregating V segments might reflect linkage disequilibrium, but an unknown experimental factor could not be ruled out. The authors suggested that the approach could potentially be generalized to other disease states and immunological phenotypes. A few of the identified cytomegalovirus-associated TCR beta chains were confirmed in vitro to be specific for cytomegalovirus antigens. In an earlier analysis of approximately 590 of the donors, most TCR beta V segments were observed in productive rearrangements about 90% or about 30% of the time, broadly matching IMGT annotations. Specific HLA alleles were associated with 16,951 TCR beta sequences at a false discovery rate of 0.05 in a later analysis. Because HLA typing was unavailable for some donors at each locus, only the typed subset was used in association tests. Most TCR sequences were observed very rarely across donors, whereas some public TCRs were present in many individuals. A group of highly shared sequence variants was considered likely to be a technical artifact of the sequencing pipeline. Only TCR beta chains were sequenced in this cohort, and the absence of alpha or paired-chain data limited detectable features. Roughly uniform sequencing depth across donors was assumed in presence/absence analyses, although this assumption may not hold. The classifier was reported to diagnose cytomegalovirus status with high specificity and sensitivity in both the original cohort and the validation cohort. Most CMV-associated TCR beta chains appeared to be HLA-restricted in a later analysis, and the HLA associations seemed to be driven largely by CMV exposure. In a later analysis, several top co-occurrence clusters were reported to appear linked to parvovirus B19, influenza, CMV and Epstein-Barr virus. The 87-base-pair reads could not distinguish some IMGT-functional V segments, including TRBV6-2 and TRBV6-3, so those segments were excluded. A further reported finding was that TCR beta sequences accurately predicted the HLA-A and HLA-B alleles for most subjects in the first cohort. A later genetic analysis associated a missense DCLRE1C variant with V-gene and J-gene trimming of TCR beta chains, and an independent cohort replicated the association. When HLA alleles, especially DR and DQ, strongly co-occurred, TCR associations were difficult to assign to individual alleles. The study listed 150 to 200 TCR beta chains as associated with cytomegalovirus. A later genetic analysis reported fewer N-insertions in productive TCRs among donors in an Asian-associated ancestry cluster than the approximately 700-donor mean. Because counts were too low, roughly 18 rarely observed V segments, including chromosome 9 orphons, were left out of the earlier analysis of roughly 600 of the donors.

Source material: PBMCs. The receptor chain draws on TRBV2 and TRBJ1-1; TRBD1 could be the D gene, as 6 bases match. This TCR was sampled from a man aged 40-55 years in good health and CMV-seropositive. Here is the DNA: TGTGCCAGCATCCGGGACATGAACACTGAAGCTTTCTTT. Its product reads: CASIRDMNTEAFF.